The 15 T cell receptor beta chains below come from one sample, sequenced in a study of blood T cell repertoires in COVID-19. Method: immunoSEQ multiplex PCR; TCRdb's copy keeps in-frame clones and lacks some. The table includes around 97,000 clones, approximately 84% detected once. Sequenced sample: peripheral blood. The source is a human donor in a cohort sampled during active COVID-19.

This chain joins TRBV27 and TRBJ2-4; D is unclear. The CDR3 is 14 residues long. V was clipped by 6 bases and J by 9 bases, with 18 bases between them. Germline values: CDR1 MNHEY, CDR2 SMNVEV (reference sequence). Here the CDR3 DNA reads TGTGCCAGCAGCTCCCTTGGCCCTGAGGCCATTCAGTACTTC. It yields the protein CASSSLGPEAIQYF.

The chain couples TRBV5-4 to TRBJ1-2, with TRBD1 as a possible D gene (5 bases). Germline V gene data show CDR1 as SGHNT and CDR2 as YYREEE (reference sequence). With 4 bases removed from V and 2 bases from J, the gap between germline ends came to 12 bases. This CDR3 has 14 amino acids. The CDR3 coding sequence is TGTGCCAGCAGCGGAACAGGAGTCAACTATGGCTACACCTTC. Translation: CASSGTGVNYGYTF.

This clone was counted only a few times. The gene calls are TRBV7-8 and TRBJ1-5; D call uncertain. The V gene's germline CDR1 is SGHVS and CDR2 FQNEAQ. The CDR3 loop spans 13 amino acids. V was pared by 5 bases and J by 3 bases, with 8 bases between. The CDR3 reads CASSIGHNQPQHF. For the CDR3, the DNA is TGTGCCAGCAGCATAGGGCACAATCAGCCCCAGCATTTT.

The gene calls are TRBV11-2 and TRBJ2-7; D might be TRBD2 (5 bases). V gave up 1 base and J gave up 6 bases, with 13 bases separating them. The V gene's germline CDR1 is SGHAT and CDR2 FQNNGV. CDR3 length equals 14 residues. The CDR3 protein is CASSLGRLEGEQYF. The CDR3 region has the DNA TGTGCCAGCAGCTTAGGGCGGCTTGAGGGCGAGCAGTACTTC.

The J gene is TRBJ1-6, the V gene TRBV2; no clear D gene. Trimming removed 1 base at V and 3 bases at J, with 10 bases between. Germline lookup yields CDR1 SNHLY and CDR2 FYNNEI. This CDR3 contains 16 residues. CDR3 nucleotides: TGTGCCAGCAGTGAAGGACGTAGCTACTATAATTCACCCCTCCACTTT. It translates to CASSEGRSYYNSPLHF.

V gene TRBV7-9 combines with J gene TRBJ2-6; the match to TRBD2 covers 12 bases. V was pared by 3 bases and J by 1 base, with 1 base of the junction left unmatched. The CDR3 totals 17 residues. CDR1 and CDR2 from the germline V gene are SEHNR and FQNEAQ (reference sequence). The CDR3: CASSLTSGGSGANVLTF. The CDR3 DNA follows: TGTGCCAGCAGCTTGACTAGCGGGGGATCTGGGGCCAACGTCCTGACTTTC.

The chain uses TRBV30 and TRBJ1-4; D possibly corresponds to TRBD1 (6 bases). This CDR3 region has 16 residues. Trimming left V 4 bases short and J 0 bases short, with 15 bases between. Germline values: CDR1 GTSNPN, CDR2 SVGIG (reference sequence). CDR3 sequence reads: CAWNRDGFATNEKLFF. The CDR3 coding sequence is TGTGCCTGGAACAGGGACGGCTTTGCAACTAATGAAAAACTGTTTTTT.

V gene TRBV10-3 combines with J gene TRBJ1-1, with no clear D. Germline CDR1 ENHRY, CDR2 SYGVKD. V was pared by 0 bases and J by 1 base, with 9 bases between. The CDR3 has 15 residues. Written as DNA, the CDR3 is TGTGCCATCAGTGAGTCGCGGGAGGGGAACACTGAAGCTTTCTTT. It yields the protein CAISESREGNTEAFF.

CDR3 sequence reads: CASSHEQGTEKLFF. DNA for the CDR3: TGTGCCAGCAGCCACGAACAGGGAACCGAAAAACTGTTTTTT. The chain links TRBV4-2 to TRBJ1-4; possible D gene TRBD1, 6 bases. The CDR3 extends over 14 amino acids. The V end lost 3 bases, the J end lost 8 bases, and 13 bases lay between the germline ends. Germline lookup yields CDR1 LGHNA and CDR2 YNFKEQ.

This clone was seen only a few times. The V gene is TRBV28, the J gene TRBJ2-7; TRBD2 matches at 8 bases. V lost 3 bases to trimming and J lost 2 bases; unmatched junction nucleotides: 6. This CDR3 spans 15 amino acids. Germline V CDR1 and CDR2: MDHEN, SYDVKM. The CDR3 here is CASSFVGSGAYEQYF. CDR3 bases: TGTGCCAGCAGTTTCGTCGGTAGCGGGGCCTACGAGCAGTACTTC.

There are many counts of this clone. CDR3 protein: CASSPGASYEQYF. CDR3 coding DNA: TGTGCCAGCTCACCGGGGGCTTCGTACGAGCAGTACTTC. The rearrangement joins TRBV18 to TRBJ2-7; D is perhaps TRBD1 (6 bases). Germline V gives CDR1 KGHSH, CDR2 LQKENI. The CDR3 extends over 13 amino acids. Trimming removed 3 bases from V and 4 bases from J, with 10 bases in between.

The chain links TRBV9 to TRBJ2-2, with 9 bases fitting TRBD2. V lost 0 bases and J lost 6; bases outside the gene matches: 9. CDR3 length: 17 amino acids. Germline loops: CDR1 SGDLS, CDR2 YYNGEE. The CDR3 loop reads CASSVGSLAGVAGELFF. The CDR3 region has the DNA TGTGCCAGCAGCGTAGGATCATTAGCGGGGGTGGCCGGGGAGCTGTTTTTT.

The rearrangement links TRBV10-3 to TRBJ2-2, with 12 bases matching TRBD2. The length of the CDR3 is 17 residues. V shed 4 bases, J shed 5 bases, and the junction held 8 bases outside the gene matches. From germline, CDR1 is ENHRY and CDR2 SYGVKD. CDR3 region: CAISAPLAGGFTGELFF. CDR3 sequence (DNA): TGTGCCATCAGTGCCCCACTAGCGGGGGGTTTTACCGGGGAGCTGTTTTTT.

This chain connects TRBV19 to TRBJ2-3; TRBD2 matches 7 bases. The V gene end was trimmed by 4 bases and the J gene end by 2 bases; junction bases not matched to a gene: 6. The CDR3 is 15 residues long. Germline V gene sequence: CDR1 LNHDA, CDR2 SQIVND (reference sequence). The CDR3 sequence is CASSTGAGITDTQYF. In DNA form, the CDR3 reads TGTGCCAGTAGTACCGGAGCGGGGATCACAGATACGCAGTATTTT.

The DNA for the CDR3 is TGTGCCAGCAGCTTAGCCTCTAGAGGACTCCAAGAGACCCAGTACTTC. Translating gives CASSLASRGLQETQYF. The chain has TRBV7-9 and TRBJ2-5, with D perhaps TRBD2 (5 bases). The length of the CDR3 is 16 residues. Germline values: CDR1 SEHNR, CDR2 FQNEAQ (reference sequence). V lost 0 bases and J lost 1, with 12 bases in between.